The rows below give T cell receptor beta chains drawn from one sample of a study of cytomegalovirus exposure and HLA in healthy donors. Sequencing was performed with immunoSEQ multiplex PCR; in TCRdb, only in-frame clones are kept and a portion is missing. Of more than 90,000 clones in the sample, around three quarters were seen once. The sample consisted of PBMCs. The receptor set was obtained from a man younger than 45 in good health and CMV-seropositive. The CDR3 runs from the conserved cysteine through the conserved F or W. A D gene is named only where the DNA matches it firmly. Clone size is not always given. Where it is, it says once, few, many or a class for expanded clones.

J gene	clone size	V gene	D gene	CDR3 DNA	CDR3 protein
TRBJ1-2	.	TRBV7-9	.	TGTTCCAGGGATAAATGGAGGTATGGCTACACCTTC	CSRDKWRYGYTF
TRBJ1-3	once	TRBV6-5	.	TGTGCCAGCAGATTCCTCAGGGCGTCCGGAAACACCATATATTTT	CASRFLRASGNTIYF
TRBJ1-5	.	TRBV6-1	.	TGTGCCAGCAGAGGGGGGGCAGGGCAGCCCCAGCATTTT	CASRGGAGQPQHF
TRBJ1-1	.	TRBV28	.	TGTGCCAGCCCGGGCCCAACAGGGATGAACACTGAAGCTTTCTTT	CASPGPTGMNTEAFF
TRBJ2-5	.	TRBV19	TRBD1	TGTGCCAGTAGCCGAGACAGGGGGAGAGGAGAGACCCAGTACTTC	CASSRDRGRGETQYF
TRBJ2-7	once	TRBV14	.	TGTGCCAGCAGCCAACGCGGGGTCTCCTACGAGCAGTACTTC	CASSQRGVSYEQYF
TRBJ1-2	.	TRBV18	.	TGTGCCAGCTCACCCTCCCTGCGGGAGGACTATGGCTACACCTTC	CASSPSLREDYGYTF
TRBJ2-2	.	TRBV5-1	TRBD1	TGCGCCAGCAGCCTCTCGGGACAGGGGAACACCGGGGAGCTGTTTTTT	CASSLSGQGNTGELFF
TRBJ1-5	.	TRBV28	TRBD1	TGTGCCAGCAACCCCCGGGACAGGGGGGATCAGCCCCAGCATTTT	CASNPRDRGDQPQHF
TRBJ2-1	once	TRBV10-3	TRBD2	TGTGCCATAACTAGCGGGGGGAACAATGAGCAGTTCTTC	CAITSGGNNEQFF
TRBJ2-2	.	TRBV6-6	.	TGTGCCAGCAGTTATCCCAACAGTTTGAACACCGGGGAGCTGTTTTTT	CASSYPNSLNTGELFF
TRBJ2-6	.	TRBV6-1	.	TGTGCCAGCACCTTGGACAGTCCGGGGGCCAACGTCCTGACTTTC	CASTLDSPGANVLTF
TRBJ2-5	.	TRBV9	.	TGTGCCAGCAGCGTATGGCAGGGTGAGGAGACCCAGTACTTC	CASSVWQGEETQYF
TRBJ2-2	once	TRBV9	.	TGTGCCAGCAGCGTACCGGACACTCCGAGCACCGGGGAGCTGTTTTTT	CASSVPDTPSTGELFF
TRBJ2-1	.	TRBV6-1	.	TGTGCCAGCAGGGTAGCATCTGAGCAGTTCTTC	CASRVASEQFF